The 10 T cell receptor beta chains in this list originate from one sample, sequenced in a study of Ad26.COV2.S vaccination and SARS-CoV-2 variants. The treatment: about 20 received Ad26.COV2.S at low or high dose, single or two shots; roughly five received placebo; per-sample allocation not given. Following the first vaccine or placebo injection, samples were taken on day 63. The protocol was immunoSEQ multiplex PCR, while the TCRdb copy is restricted to in-frame clones and leaves out a portion. The sample has approximately 300,000 clones; about 86% are singletons. The sample here was peripheral blood, taken in a trial of Ad26.COV2.S vaccine versus placebo. These receptors originate from a person between 18 and 60 years old who received the Ad26.COV2.S COVID-19 vaccine or a placebo.

The chain carries TRBV5-1 and TRBJ2-1; D may be TRBD2 (5 bases). Per germline, CDR1 SGHRS and CDR2 YFSETQ. The CDR3 length is 18 residues. Trimming shortened V by 3 bases and J by 0 bases, and 19 bases separated the two germline ends. This chain's CDR3 is CASSSPRGGMSSYNEQFF. The CDR3 DNA reads as TGCGCCAGCAGCTCCCCACGGGGTGGGATGAGCTCCTACAATGAGCAGTTCTTC.

The chain couples TRBV9 to TRBJ1-1; TRBD1 might be the D (6 bases). This CDR3 region has 14 residues. Germline lookup yields CDR1 SGDLS and CDR2 YYNGEE. V shed 2 bases and J shed 4 bases, with 12 bases lying between them. Here the CDR3 DNA reads TGTGCCAGCAGCGTGACAGGTGGAGTCACTGAAGCTTTCTTT. Translation gives CASSVTGGVTEAFF.

V gene TRBV5-1 combines with J gene TRBJ2-5; TRBD2 matches at 14 bases. The CDR3 sequence is 17 residues long. The V gene end was trimmed by 0 bases and the J gene end by 2 bases; junction bases not matched to a gene: 3. CDR1 and CDR2 (germline): SGHRS, YFSETQ. The CDR3 sequence: CASSLGRLAGGQETQYF. DNA for the CDR3: TGCGCCAGCAGCTTGGGCAGACTAGCGGGGGGGCAAGAGACCCAGTACTTC.

This rearrangement joins TRBV9 to TRBJ2-6, with D possibly matching TRBD1 (6 bases). Germline CDR1 is SGDLS and CDR2 is YYNGEE. This CDR3 spans 16 amino acids. The V end lost 2 bases, the J end lost 3 bases, and 12 bases lay between the germline ends. The CDR3 spells CASSVRGLGGANVLTF. In DNA form, the CDR3 reads TGTGCCAGCAGCGTCAGGGGCCTTGGTGGGGCCAACGTCCTGACTTTC.

V is TRBV6-1 and J is TRBJ2-2; 10 bases align to TRBD2. This CDR3 has 15 amino acids. After removal of 3 bases from V and 6 bases from J, the junction contained 4 bases not matched to a gene. Germline CDR1 is MNHNS and CDR2 is SASEGT. The chain's CDR3 is CASSDPSGGAGELFF. Here the CDR3 DNA reads TGTGCCAGCAGTGACCCTAGCGGGGGAGCCGGGGAGCTGTTTTTT.

The rearrangement links TRBV7-2 to TRBJ1-1; tentative D call: TRBD1 (6 bases). The CDR3 sequence is 15 residues long. Germline CDR1 reads SGHTA; CDR2 reads FQGNSA. V lost 1 base and J lost 3, with 12 bases in between. CDR3 bases: TGTGCCAGCAGCTTAGATGGGGGCCCCGACACTGAAGCTTTCTTT. Its protein is CASSLDGGPDTEAFF.

Many counts were recorded for this clone. The same CDR3 can be traced to other DNA sequences in this sample. CDR3 nucleotides: TGCGCCAGCAGCCAAGATAGGGACAGGGTTTACGAGCAGTACTTC. It is translated as CASSQDRDRVYEQYF. The rearrangement uses TRBV4-3 and TRBJ2-7, with TRBD1 matching over 9 bases. The germline gives CDR1 LGHNA, CDR2 YSLEER. V trimming: 0 bases; J trimming: 4 bases; junction bases outside the gene matches: 4. There are 15 residues in the CDR3.

The chain is built from TRBV5-1 and TRBJ2-7, with TRBD2 identical over 10 bases. Germline CDR1 reads SGHRS; CDR2 reads YFSETQ. The CDR3 is 17 amino acids. The trim removed 0 bases at V and 2 bases at J, leaving 8 bases unmatched. In nucleotides, the CDR3 is TGCGCCAGCAGCTTGGAGCGGGGGGGCTTAGGGACCTACGAGCAGTACTTC. It yields the protein CASSLERGGLGTYEQYF. The complete variable domain, with remaining parts taken from reference TRBV5-1 and TRBJ2-7, reads KAGVTQTPRYLIKTRGQQVTLSCSPISGHRSVSWYQQTPGQGLQFLFEYFSETQRNKGNFPGRFSGRQFSNSRSEMNVSTLELGDSALYLCASSLERGGLGTYEQYFGPGTRLTVT.

The chain is built from TRBV15 and TRBJ2-5, with D hard to call. This CDR3 has 15 amino acids. V lost 0 bases and J lost 2, with 10 bases in between. CDR1 and CDR2 from the germline V gene are LNHNV and YYDKDF (reference sequence). The CDR3 is CATSRDRFQQETQYF. As DNA, the CDR3 is TGTGCCACCAGCAGAGATCGTTTTCAGCAAGAGACCCAGTACTTC.

V usage is TRBV6-2 or TRBV6-3 and J usage is TRBJ1-5, with 7 bases fitting TRBD1. Germline trimming cut 3 bases from V and 5 bases from J; bases unmatched to any gene: 7. The germline V gene has CDR1 MNHEY and CDR2 SVGEGT. The CDR3 sequence is 15 residues long. CDR3 amino acids: CASSYIRGQDQPQHF. CDR3 sequence (DNA): TGTGCCAGCAGTTATATAAGGGGGCAAGATCAGCCCCAGCATTTT.